This T cell receptor beta chain was found in a study of blood T cell repertoires in COVID-19. Study at large: From T cells, B-cell-depleted T cells, or PBMCs came the material, which was cDNA or gDNA.

The CDR3 runs 14 residues. Germline trimming cut 4 bases from V and 7 bases from J; bases unmatched to any gene: 7. CDR1 is SGHTA and CDR2 is FQGNSA in the germline V gene. Sequencing used immunoSEQ multiplex PCR; TCRdb keeps in-frame clones, though not all of them. Among under 500,000 clones listed, about 85% were seen once. Grouping used clinical history reported by participants in a survey and questionnaire. The V gene is TRBV7-2, the J gene TRBJ2-1, with 7 bases matching TRBD1. This clonotype originated in a woman between 18 and 29 years old with acute COVID-19. The sample was PBMCs or T cells enriched from blood (not recorded which). CDR3 sequence reads: CASSSWDSYNEQFF. The CDR3 DNA reads TGTGCCAGCAGCTCCTGGGACAGTTATAATGAGCAGTTCTTC.